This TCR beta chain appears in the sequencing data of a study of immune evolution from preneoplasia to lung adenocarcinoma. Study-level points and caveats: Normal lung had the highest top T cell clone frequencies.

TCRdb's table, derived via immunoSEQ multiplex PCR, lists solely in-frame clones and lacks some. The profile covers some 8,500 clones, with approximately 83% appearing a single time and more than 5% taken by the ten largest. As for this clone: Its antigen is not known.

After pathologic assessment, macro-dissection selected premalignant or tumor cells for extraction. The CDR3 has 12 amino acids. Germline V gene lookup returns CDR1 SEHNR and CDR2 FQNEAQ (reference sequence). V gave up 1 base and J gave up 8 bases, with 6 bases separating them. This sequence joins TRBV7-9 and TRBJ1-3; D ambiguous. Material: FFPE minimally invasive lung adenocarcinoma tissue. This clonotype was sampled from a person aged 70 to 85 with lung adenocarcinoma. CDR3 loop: CASSLVSDTIYF. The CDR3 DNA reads TGTGCCAGCAGCTTAGTCTCAGACACCATATATTTT.